This entry describes one T cell receptor (beta chain). The antigen remains undetermined. Germline loops: CDR1 MDHEN, CDR2 SYDVKM. The length of the CDR3 is 16 residues. The V gene end was trimmed by 4 bases and the J gene end by 8 bases; junction bases not matched to a gene: 9. This entry comes from a study of cytomegalovirus exposure and HLA in healthy donors. 13 Jbeta primers and 60 Vbeta primers were used for the PCR. TCRdb's table, derived via immunoSEQ multiplex PCR, lists solely in-frame clones and lacks some. This repertoire shows 150,000 to 200,000 clones, 70% to 85% found once; its top ten account for more than 0.95%. Study observations and caveats: Trimming of TCR beta V- and J-genes showed a link, identified in a later analysis, to a missense DCLRE1C variant. Researchers catalogued 160 or so TCR beta chains as cytomegalovirus-associated.

This TCR was recovered from a girl aged 2-10 years in good health and CMV-seropositive. The chain carries TRBV28 and TRBJ1-5, with TRBD1 identical over 12 bases. Sequencing was carried out using PBMCs. CDR3 loop: CASSSTGTGGREPQHF. CDR3 nucleotide sequence: TGTGCCAGCAGTTCAACCGGGACAGGGGGCAGGGAGCCCCAGCATTTT.